Described below is a single T cell receptor beta chain sequence and its context. Its antigen is currently not known. No per-base quality is available; no much larger clone lies one base away. The sample is drawn from a study of shared clonotypes between healthy human individuals (dated by TCRdb to the early 2020s). Regarding the complete study: Three men and two women, aged 18 to 49 years, made up the cohort. For each donor, CD4 naive and CD4 memory were each given three plates, CD8 naive was given two plates, and CD8 memory was given one plate. To estimate repertoire size and how much clonotypes are shared between individuals, the study performed deep sequencing of blood TCR repertoires from roughly five healthy adults. Libraries were prepared and TCR repertoires were sequenced by different laboratories using diverse techniques, in order to increase sequencing depth and limit assay-specific biases. Per donor, leukapheresis produced somewhere between about 0.85 and 8.9 billion PBMCs. General findings and caveats noted by the study authors: Naive subsets generally had larger estimated clonotype richness than memory subsets. Compared with non-shared clonotypes, clonotypes shared by all four sorted-subset donors had higher generation probabilities. Pairwise subsampling indicated that sequencing depth was expected to affect the degree of clonotype sharing among donors. The small number of donors limited the genetic and exposure-history diversity represented. Sampling was restricted to blood, and TCR repertoires in tissues likely differ from the TCR repertoires found in blood. When a handful of donors were compared, the shared fraction of clonotypes was roughly 4.8% for naive CD4, about 4% for naive CD8, 2% to 2.5% for memory CD4, and 0.35% to 0.4% for memory CD8. Incomplete sequencing was indicated by rarefaction of sorted-subset datasets, despite the large sequencing depth.

Donors were healthy HIV-negative adults with no recently reported acute infections or vaccinations. Every donor was a Caucasian adult residing in Nashville, Tennessee, USA. CD4+ T cells were enriched by magnetic negative selection; naive cells were then positively selected on CD45RA, and the negative fraction formed the memory subset. Blood was collected by leukapheresis, and PBMCs were isolated by Ficoll-Histopaque density gradient centrifugation and then cryopreserved in liquid nitrogen vapor phase. Purity and quantity of every magnetically sorted T cell population were checked by analytical flow cytometry. Each sorted fraction had its genomic DNA isolated and then quantified by UV absorbance on a Nanodrop 2000c. The cysteine opens and the phenylalanine closes a CDR3 of 15 amino acids. Solely the CDR3 DNA is kept, with 45 bases framed from the first base. V and J lose 5 bases and 7 bases, and a span of 18 bases separates them. In the germline V gene, CDR1 corresponds to SGHVS and CDR2 to FNYEAQ.

Using the deep immunoSEQ assay, TCR CDR3 regions were amplified from genomic DNA by multiplex PCR. Extracted genomic DNA from each cell subset was distributed evenly across all wells of several immunoSEQ 96-well plates, and each plate was treated as a replicate. For sorted subsets, around 0.2 ug genomic DNA, equal to about 30,000 T cell genomes, was loaded into each replicate PCR. Purified libraries were quantified with a Qubit 3.0 fluorometer, sized on a Bioanalyzer 2100, and re-quantified with the KAPA Library Quantification kit. Every immunoSEQ 96-well plate was sequenced on a dedicated single-read 150-cycle Illumina NextSeq 550 flow cell. Per the original workflow: Because only junctional sequences without quality scores were contained in the immunoSEQ output, filtering matching that applied to full-length reads could not be performed. To assign V/J genes and CDR3, sequences were annotated using PyIR, a Python wrapper for IgBLAST v1.9, with IMGT germline references. Reads were filtered out if the reads had weak V/J assignments (E-value above 1e-6), no CDR3, stop codons, out-of-frame junctions, or ambiguous translated residues. A V3J clonotype was defined by an identical inferred V gene, J gene, and CDR3 amino acid sequence. Percentage overlap between repertoires was calculated by dividing the number of shared unique clonotypes by the size of the smaller repertoire. RTK rarefaction, the Chao1 estimator, and Recon v2.1 estimates of unobserved clonotypes were used to assess repertoire richness. Generation probabilities for all TCRbeta clonotypes obtained by the gDNA method from a handful of donors were computed using OLGA. TCRdb retrieved this table from immuneACCESS and kept in-frame rearrangements only. Not all clones are present; in checked studies, unresolved V genes account for under half, and no reason is known for the remainder. The V and J calls and the clone size are those of that table, but D and trimming were determined from the DNA. In all, the sample holds about 2.5 million clones, and 92% of those were seen once. The ten largest clones represent roughly 0.34% of the sample.

The V gene is TRBV7-6 and the J gene is TRBJ2-1; the D gene cannot be resolved reliably. The source is a man between 18 and 29 years old in good health. Some clones in this sample may be carry-over from other donors' samples. The sample was naive CD4+ T cells from PBMCs. The cell subset or site label corresponds to: CD45RA+ positively selected. The DNA sequence is given as TGTGCCAGCAGCCTCGGGTCCTCCGTTCGAAATGAGCAGTTCTTC. This encodes CASSLGSSVRNEQFF.